Following are 10 T cell receptor beta chains from one sample sequenced in a study of T cell changes during pregnancy in multiple sclerosis. The data were produced by immunoSEQ multiplex PCR, yet TCRdb's version contains in-frame clones alone and is incomplete. Counted here are fewer than 90,000 clones, around 94% occurring once; the ten biggest clones make up approximately 0.8%. The sample consisted of peripheral blood, taken in the third trimester of pregnancy. The receptor set was obtained from a female donor with multiple sclerosis, enrolled in a pregnancy study.

This sequence joins TRBV11-2 and TRBJ2-1; possibly TRBD2 for D (6 bases). The germline V and J ends were trimmed by 0 bases and 3 bases, with 12 bases remaining between them. This CDR3 comprises 16 residues. Looked up from germline, CDR1 is SGHAT and CDR2 is FQNNGV. In DNA, the CDR3 is TGTGCCAGCAGCTTAGACGGGGGATCCGGCTACAATGAGCAGTTCTTC. Encoded protein: CASSLDGGSGYNEQFF. The whole variable domain, filled in from reference TRBV11-2 and TRBJ2-1, reads EAGVAQSPRYKIIEKRQSVAFWCNPISGHATLYWYQQILGQGPKLLIQFQNNGVVDDSQLPKDRFSAERLKGVDSTLKIQPAKLEDSAVYLCASSLDGGSGYNEQFFGPGTRLTVL.

The genes are TRBV20-1 and TRBJ2-7; 7 bases map to TRBD1. Germline CDR1 and CDR2: DFQATT and SNEGSKA (reference sequence). The CDR3 is 11 amino acids. The V and J ends lost 5 bases and 4 bases, in that order; junction bases with no gene match: 2. Here the CDR3 DNA reads TGCAGTGCTGAGGACAGGTACGAGCAGTACTTC. Translated: CSAEDRYEQYF.

V and J are TRBV5-1 and TRBJ2-4; possibly TRBD2 for D (6 bases). V gave up 4 bases and J gave up 0 bases, with 11 bases separating them. Germline V gene data show CDR1 as SGHRS and CDR2 as YFSETQ. CDR3 length: 15 residues. The CDR3 DNA reads as TGCGCCAGCAGCCTAGTGGGGGGAGCCAAAAACATTCAGTACTTC. Translating gives CASSLVGGAKNIQYF.

This chain links TRBV19 with TRBJ2-2, with 8 positions matching TRBD1. The ends lost 7 bases at V and 5 bases at J; junction bases unmatched: 6. This CDR3 contains 14 residues. CDR1 and CDR2 from the germline V gene are LNHDA and SQIVND (reference sequence). DNA of the CDR3: TGTGCCAGTACCCCGACAGGGGTTACCGGGGAGCTGTTTTTT. Translation: CASTPTGVTGELFF. The full variable domain, in which reference TRBV19 and TRBJ2-2 provide the parts outside the CDR3, is DGGITQSPKYLFRKEGQNVTLSCEQNLNHDAMYWYRQDPGQGLRLIYYSQIVNDFQKGDIAEGYSVSREKKESFPLTVTSAQKNPTAFYLCASTPTGVTGELFFGEGSRLTVL.

V and J are TRBV7-2 and TRBJ2-1, with TRBD2 matching 9 bases. Looked up from germline, CDR1 is SGHTA and CDR2 is FQGNSA. After removal of 5 bases from V and 13 bases from J, the junction contained 3 bases not matched to a gene. This CDR3 has 11 residues. The chain's CDR3 is CASSAGTSQFF. CDR3 sequence (DNA): TGTGCCAGCAGCGCGGGGACTAGCCAGTTCTTC.

The J gene is TRBJ1-1, the V gene TRBV18, with D tentatively TRBD1 (5 bases). Deletions cut 5 bases from V and 4 bases from J, with 14 bases between. This CDR3 comprises 14 residues. Germline CDR1 is KGHSH and CDR2 is LQKENI. Here the CDR3 DNA reads TGTGCCAGCTCAACCGAGGCGGGGGGCACTGAAGCTTTCTTT. Encoded protein: CASSTEAGGTEAFF.

V is TRBV4-1 and J is TRBJ2-2; D not certain. V dropped 4 bases and J dropped 0 bases, with 12 bases sitting between them. The CDR3 is 16 amino acids. Germline assignment: CDR1 MGHRA and CDR2 YSYEKL. The CDR3 coding sequence is TGCGCCAGCAGCCCCCTGGGCCGGACGAACACCGGGGAGCTGTTTTTT. Protein sequence: CASSPLGRTNTGELFF.

V usage is TRBV6-5 and J usage is TRBJ2-5, with D perhaps TRBD2 (6 bases). The V end was cut by 6 bases, the J end by 5 bases, with 16 bases between. There are 14 residues in the CDR3. Germline V gene lookup returns CDR1 MNHEY and CDR2 SVGAGI. CDR3 nucleotide sequence: TGTGCCAGCAGCCGGGGCCGGGCGGGGGAGACCCAGTACTTC. Its translation: CASSRGRAGETQYF.

The J gene is TRBJ2-7, the V gene TRBV29-1; 10 bases line up with TRBD2. The CDR3 has 11 amino acids. After removal of 3 bases from V and 7 bases from J, the junction contained 0 bases not matched to a gene. Germline V lookup: CDR1 SQVTM, CDR2 ANQGSEA. The CDR3 DNA reads TGCAGCGTTGAGACTAGCGGGGAGCAGTACTTC. Translated, it gives CSVETSGEQYF.

The chain links TRBV4-1 to TRBJ2-1, with 8 bases lining up with TRBD2. Germline V gives CDR1 MGHRA, CDR2 YSYEKL. J lost 4 bases, V lost 4 bases, and 9 bases had no gene match. There are 16 residues in the CDR3. CDR3 loop: CASSPGGGRTYNEQFF. As DNA, the CDR3 is TGCGCCAGCAGCCCTGGAGGCGGGAGGACGTACAATGAGCAGTTCTTC.